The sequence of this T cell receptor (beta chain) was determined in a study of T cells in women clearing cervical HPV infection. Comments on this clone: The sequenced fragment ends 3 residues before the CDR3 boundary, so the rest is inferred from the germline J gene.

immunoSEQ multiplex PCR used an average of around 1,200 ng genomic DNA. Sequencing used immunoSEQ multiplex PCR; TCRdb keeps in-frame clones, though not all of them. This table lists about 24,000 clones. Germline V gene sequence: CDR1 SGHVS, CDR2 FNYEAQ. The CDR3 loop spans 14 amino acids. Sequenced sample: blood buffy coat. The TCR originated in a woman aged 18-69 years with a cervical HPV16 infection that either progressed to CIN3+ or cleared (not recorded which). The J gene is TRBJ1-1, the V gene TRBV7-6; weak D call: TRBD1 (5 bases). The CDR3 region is CASSSGTSGTSAFF. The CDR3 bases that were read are TGTGCCAGCAGCTCCGGGACTAGCGGTACCAGT.